Below are 27 T cell receptor beta chains sequenced from a single sample in a study of vaccination effects on CD4 cells after COVID-19. The table came from immunoSEQ multiplex PCR; TCRdb's copy has only in-frame clones and leaves some out. The table has approximately 23,000 clones, over 55% seen once. CD4+ T cells specific for antigen were expanded with viral peptide pools by the ViraFEST assay before sequencing. Investigators separated out CD4+ T cells once 10 days of culture had passed. Testing of the vaccine recipients showed negative nucleocapsid antibodies and no prior SARS-CoV-2 infection. No cognate antigen is known for these TCRs. The specimen was CD4+ T cells from PBMCs cultured with HCoV-OC43 spike peptides, collected before COVID-19 vaccination. Subset indicated: HCoV-OC43 spike overlapping peptide pool stimulation. The source of these receptors is a human donor who received a COVID-19 vaccine.

The V and J genes are TRBV19 and TRBJ2-7, with D uncertain. Germline V CDR1 and CDR2: LNHDA, SQIVND (reference sequence). With 1 base removed from V and 2 bases from J, the gap between germline ends came to 6 bases. This CDR3 has 13 residues. CDR3 DNA: TGTGCCAGTAGTATAGCCGCAACCTACGAGCAGTACTTC. As protein: CASSIAATYEQYF. The whole variable domain, filled in from reference TRBV19 and TRBJ2-7, reads DGGITQSPKYLFRKEGQNVTLSCEQNLNHDAMYWYRQDPGQGLRLIYYSQIVNDFQKGDIAEGYSVSREKKESFPLTVTSAQKNPTAFYLCASSIAATYEQYFGPGTRLTVT.

This chain links TRBV11-2 with TRBJ2-1; perhaps TRBD1 as D (6 bases). The V end lost 1 base, the J end lost 7 bases, and 14 bases lay between the germline ends. The CDR3 consists of 15 residues. Germline V gene lookup returns CDR1 SGHAT and CDR2 FQNNGV. CDR3 sequence (DNA): TGTGCCAGCAGCTTAGGAAGGGGGATCTCGAATGAGCAGTTCTTC. This codes for CASSLGRGISNEQFF.

V is TRBV11-2 and J is TRBJ2-3, with 7 bases matching TRBD1. After removal of 1 base from V and 4 bases from J, the junction contained 8 bases not matched to a gene. CDR1 and CDR2 (germline): SGHAT, FQNNGV. This CDR3 has 16 residues. The CDR3 DNA reads as TGTGCCAGCAGCTTAGCCACAGGGGCATTTCCAGATACGCAGTATTTT. It translates to CASSLATGAFPDTQYF.

This clone was detected only a few times. This chain links TRBV7-9 with TRBJ1-2; D is unresolved. CDR3 length: 15 residues. V was cut by 4 bases and J by 5 bases, with 17 bases left in between. The germline gives CDR1 SEHNR, CDR2 FQNEAQ (reference sequence). CDR3 protein: CASSSGSIRAYGYTF. CDR3 DNA sequence: TGTGCCAGCAGCTCTGGGAGTATCCGGGCTTATGGCTACACCTTC.

This chain links TRBV19 with TRBJ2-5; the D call may be TRBD1 or TRBD2 (5 bases each). Germline values: CDR1 LNHDA, CDR2 SQIVND (reference sequence). V shed 3 bases and J shed 3 bases, with 11 bases lying between them. The CDR3 is 14 amino acids. The CDR3 is CASSMGRAEETQYF. In nucleotides, the CDR3 is TGTGCCAGTAGTATGGGGCGAGCGGAAGAGACCCAGTACTTC.

The chain recombines TRBV4-1 with TRBJ2-6; D is unclear. Trimming took 8 bases from V and 0 from J, leaving 5 bases between them. The germline V gene has CDR1 MGHRA and CDR2 YSYEKL. The CDR3 is 13 residues long. The CDR3 region is CASGNSGANVLTF. The CDR3 DNA is TGCGCCAGCGGCAACTCTGGGGCCAACGTCCTGACTTTC.

This clone was seen a single time. The chain recombines TRBV7-6 with TRBJ2-7; TRBD2 matches at 12 bases. Trimming took 4 bases from V and 6 from J; bases not matched to a gene: 7. Germline V gene lookup returns CDR1 SGHVS and CDR2 FNYEAQ. CDR3 length: 15 residues. CDR3 bases: TGTGCCAGCAGCTCCCGACTAGCGGGAGTCTCCGAGCAGTACTTC. Protein product: CASSSRLAGVSEQYF.

This clone was detected only a few times. The chain has TRBV4-1 and TRBJ2-7, with D unclear. In germline, CDR1 is MGHRA, CDR2 YSYEKL. The length of the CDR3 is 14 residues. The ends were cut back, 3 bases at V and 2 bases at J, with 11 bases in the middle. The CDR3 DNA is TGCGCCAGCAGCCATGACCTGAGAGCCTACGAGCAGTACTTC. It is translated as CASSHDLRAYEQYF.

The V call is TRBV7-8, the J call TRBJ2-2; D not certain. Germline values: CDR1 SGHVS, CDR2 FQNEAQ. The CDR3 totals 16 residues. V lost 0 bases to trimming and J lost 3 bases, with 11 bases between them. Here the CDR3 DNA reads TGTGCCAGCAGCTTAGCGCCGAGACTTTACACCGGGGAGCTGTTTTTT. The encoded protein is CASSLAPRLYTGELFF.

The chain recombines TRBV3-1 (or the pseudogene TRBV3-2) with TRBJ1-2, with unresolved D. The CDR3 has 12 residues. The germline gives CDR1 LGHDT, CDR2 YNNKEL (reference sequence). The V gene lost 1 base and the J gene lost 1 base, with 1 base spanning the gap. Written as DNA, the CDR3 is TGTGCCAGCAGCCAAGTTAACTATGGCTACACCTTC. It specifies CASSQVNYGYTF.

A few counts support this clone. The V and J genes are TRBV5-1 and TRBJ2-1; possibly TRBD2 for D (6 bases). The CDR3 is made up of 15 amino acids. Germline CDR1 reads SGHRS; CDR2 reads YFSETQ. V was trimmed by 1 base and J by 9 bases, leaving 17 bases between them. The CDR3 nucleotides read TGCGCCAGCAGCTTGCAATTACGGGAGTTGGGTGAGCAGTTCTTC. Its protein product is CASSLQLRELGEQFF.

The chain carries TRBV19 and TRBJ1-2, with no clear D. The CDR3 contains 16 residues. The germline gives CDR1 LNHDA, CDR2 SQIVND (reference sequence). The ends were cut back, 2 bases at V and 3 bases at J, with 16 bases in the middle. The CDR3 is CASSIRGPPADYGYTF. The CDR3, as DNA: TGTGCCAGTAGTATAAGAGGACCACCTGCAGACTATGGCTACACCTTC.

The chain has TRBV5-1 and TRBJ2-1, with 7 bases identical to TRBD2. The CDR3 consists of 14 residues. Germline-derived CDR1 and CDR2 are SGHRS and YFSETQ. V was clipped by 4 bases and J by 5 bases; unmatched bases: 6. The CDR3, as DNA: TGCGCCAGCAGCCTCGGGACTACCGACAATGAGCAGTTCTTC. Residues: CASSLGTTDNEQFF.

The chain carries TRBV11-2 and TRBJ1-1; tentative D call: TRBD1 (6 bases). The V end lost 6 bases, the J end lost 6 bases, and 14 bases lay between the germline ends. Germline assignment: CDR1 SGHAT and CDR2 FQNNGV. The CDR3 length is 13 residues. The chain's CDR3 is CASSQGRVPEAFF. CDR3 DNA sequence: TGTGCCAGCAGTCAGGGGCGAGTGCCTGAAGCTTTCTTT.

The chain uses TRBV30 and TRBJ1-4; a weak D match, TRBD1 (5 bases). The CDR3 runs 14 residues. Germline V CDR1 and CDR2: GTSNPN, SVGIG (reference sequence). Trimming removed 3 bases at V and 3 bases at J, with 11 bases between. The CDR3 DNA is TGTGCCTGGAGCCGGGGGGGTTCTAATGAAAAACTGTTTTTT. This gives the protein CAWSRGGSNEKLFF.

The CDR3 region has the DNA TGTGCCAGCAGGCAGGGACCCGGGGCCAACGTCCTGACTTTC. Its translation: CASRQGPGANVLTF. The chain has TRBV6-5 and TRBJ2-6; the D call may be TRBD1 or TRBD2 (5 bases each). This CDR3 region has 14 residues. V dropped 6 bases and J dropped 4 bases, with 10 bases sitting between them. Germline assignment: CDR1 MNHEY and CDR2 SVGAGI.

The gene calls are TRBV3-1 (or the pseudogene TRBV3-2) and TRBJ2-2; either TRBD1 or TRBD2 may fit D (6 bases each). V was shortened by 5 bases and J by 7 bases, with 26 bases between the two germline ends. Germline CDR1 reads LGHDT; CDR2 reads YNNKEL (reference sequence). The CDR3 is made up of 18 amino acids. As DNA, the CDR3 is TGTGCCAGCAGCGTACGACTCTCGGGGGCGGAAAGACACGGGGAGCTGTTTTTT. It translates to CASSVRLSGAERHGELFF.

The genes are TRBV4-1 and TRBJ2-4; D may correspond to TRBD1 or TRBD2 (5 bases each). Germline V gene sequence: CDR1 MGHRA, CDR2 YSYEKL. The CDR3 contains 16 residues. The V gene lost 0 bases and the J gene lost 2 bases, with 11 bases spanning the gap. The CDR3 region is CASSQEMRGTKNIQYF. CDR3 DNA: TGCGCCAGCAGCCAAGAGATGAGGGGAACCAAAAACATTCAGTACTTC.

This clone occurred a few times. The chain couples TRBV11-1 to TRBJ2-1, with 7 bases that match TRBD1. With 4 bases clipped from V and 3 bases from J, the junction kept 6 bases outside the gene matches. The germline CDR1 and CDR2 sequences are SGHAT and FQDESV (reference sequence). The CDR3 extends over 15 amino acids. The CDR3 reads CASSSLTGNYNEQFF. CDR3 coding DNA: TGTGCCAGCAGCTCATTGACAGGGAACTACAATGAGCAGTTCTTC.

This clone turned up a few times. V is TRBV2 and J is TRBJ1-6; 11 bases are a match to TRBD1. This CDR3 is built from 13 residues. CDR1 SNHLY and CDR2 FYNNEI come from the germline V gene. Trimming took 6 bases from V and 9 from J; bases not matched to a gene: 1. The CDR3 DNA follows: TGTGCCAGCAGGGGACAGGGGGGTTCACCCCTCCACTTT. Protein product: CASRGQGGSPLHF.

The rearrangement joins TRBV7-8 to TRBJ1-5; D is ambiguous. The CDR3 runs to 13 residues. The V and J ends lost 5 bases and 5 bases respectively, with 10 bases between them. Germline values: CDR1 SGHVS, CDR2 FQNEAQ. In DNA, the CDR3 is TGTGCCAGCAGCGTAAGACTGGATCAGCCCCAGCATTTT. This gives the protein CASSVRLDQPQHF.

The rearrangement uses TRBV27 and TRBJ1-4; the match to TRBD1 covers 7 bases. The germline V gene encodes CDR1 MNHEY and CDR2 SMNVEV (reference sequence). The CDR3 covers 14 residues. J was trimmed by 8 bases and V by 7 bases; bases with no gene match: 10. For the CDR3, the DNA is TGTGCCAGCAAATCGGCGACAGGGTGGGAAAAACTGTTTTTT. Its protein is CASKSATGWEKLFF.

The gene calls are TRBV5-4 and TRBJ2-7; perhaps TRBD2 as D (7 bases). This CDR3 spans 15 amino acids. Germline CDR1 SGHNT, CDR2 YYREEE (reference sequence). V was clipped by 0 bases and J by 5 bases, with 15 bases between them. The CDR3 is CASSLGGGASHEQYF. The CDR3 coding sequence is TGTGCCAGCAGCTTGGGTGGGGGGGCTTCCCACGAGCAGTACTTC.

This clone was found once. The J gene is TRBJ1-1, the V gene TRBV9, with a possible D match to TRBD1 (5 bases). V gave up 0 bases and J gave up 3 bases, with 12 bases separating them. This CDR3 has 15 amino acids. Germline V lookup: CDR1 SGDLS, CDR2 YYNGEE. CDR3 sequence: CASSVEGQGYTEAFF. The CDR3 region has the DNA TGTGCCAGCAGCGTAGAGGGTCAGGGCTACACTGAAGCTTTCTTT.

The chain uses TRBV18 and TRBJ2-7, with TRBD1 matching 8 bases. Losses at the gene ends were 4 bases for V and 4 bases for J; bases not matched to a gene: 9. Germline loops: CDR1 KGHSH, CDR2 LQKENI. The CDR3 loop spans 15 amino acids. DNA for the CDR3: TGTGCCAGCTCACGTGAGGGGACAGGCTCGTACGAGCAGTACTTC. It specifies CASSREGTGSYEQYF.

Comment on this clone: A read error may account for a junction end that differs from germline. CDR3 amino acids: CASSLERGGLTDTQYF. The CDR3 DNA reads as TGTGCCAGCAGCTTGGAGCGGGGGGGGCTCACAGATACACAGTATTTT. This sequence joins TRBV7-9 and TRBJ2-3; 10 bases are shared with TRBD2. Germline CDR1 is SEHNR and CDR2 is FQNEAQ (reference sequence). This CDR3 has 16 amino acids. Variable domain in full (rest from reference TRBV7-9 and TRBJ2-3): DTGVSQNPRHKITKRGQNVTFRCDPISEHNRLYWYRQTLGQGPEFLTYFQNEAQLEKSRLLSDRFSAERPKGSFSTLEIQRTEQGDSAMYLCASSLERGGLTDTQYFGPGTRLTVL.

This rearrangement joins TRBV5-1 to TRBJ2-3, with 8 positions matching TRBD1. V was pared by 5 bases and J by 6 bases, with 5 bases of the junction left unmatched. CDR3 size: 13 residues. The germline CDR1 and CDR2 sequences are SGHRS and YFSETQ. The CDR3 is CASRGQGLDTQYF. For the CDR3, the DNA is TGCGCCAGCAGAGGACAGGGTTTGGATACGCAGTATTTT. Drawing the rest from reference TRBV5-1 and TRBJ2-3, the complete variable domain is KAGVTQTPRYLIKTRGQQVTLSCSPISGHRSVSWYQQTPGQGLQFLFEYFSETQRNKGNFPGRFSGRQFSNSRSEMNVSTLELGDSALYLCASRGQGLDTQYFGPGTRLTVL.